The rows below give T cell receptor beta chains drawn from one sample of a study of shared clonotypes between healthy human individuals. The repertoire was sequenced with immunoSEQ multiplex PCR; TCRdb's copy has only in-frame clones and lacks some. The table records about 820,000 clones, around 93% of them present only once. Material: naive CD8+ T cells sorted from blood. The receptors derive from a man aged 25-45 years in good health. The CDR3 runs from the conserved cysteine through the conserved F or W. The D gene is left open where the match is weak. Clone size, where shown, is once, few, many, or a class for clones that have expanded.

TRBJ2-7	TRBV18	-	-	CASSPSRGPREQYF	TGTGCCAGCTCACCTTCGCGGGGGCCTAGGGAGCAGTACTTC
TRBJ2-5	TRBV5-5	-	-	CASSPYRGSETQYF	TGTGCCAGCAGCCCATACCGGGGATCAGAGACCCAGTACTTC
TRBJ1-1	TRBV5-1	-	TRBD1	CASSWRGQGGNTEAFF	TGCGCCAGCAGCTGGAGGGGACAGGGCGGGAACACTGAAGCTTTCTTT
TRBJ1-4	TRBV7-9	once	-	CASSPKPGPNEKLFF	TGTGCCAGCAGCCCAAAACCGGGACCGAACGAAAAACTGTTTTTT
TRBJ2-1	TRBV28	-	TRBD2	CASSSGTSGNQQFF	TGTGCCAGCAGCTCCGGGACTAGCGGGAACCAGCAGTTCTTC
TRBJ1-3	TRBV6-1	-	TRBD1	CASSEDATGSFAGNTIYF	TGTGCCAGCAGTGAAGACGCGACAGGGAGTTTTGCTGGAAACACCATATATTTT
TRBJ1-3	TRBV28	-	-	CASSLEQPGNTIYF	TGTGCCAGCAGTCTGGAGCAGCCAGGAAACACCATATATTTT
TRBJ2-7	TRBV14	once	-	CASSHGPQIEGRYYEQYF	TGTGCCAGCAGCCACGGGCCACAGATAGAGGGACGCTACTACGAGCAGTACTTC
TRBJ1-5	TRBV10-2	-	-	CASSETAWQPQHF	TGCGCCAGCAGTGAGACTGCCTGGCAGCCCCAGCATTTT
TRBJ2-5	TRBV10-1	-	TRBD1	CASSESGTGGLETQYF	TGCGCCAGCAGTGAGTCGGGGACAGGGGGCTTGGAGACCCAGTACTTC
TRBJ2-1	TRBV6-5	-	-	CASSPYSYNEQFF	TGTGCCAGCTCCCCATACTCCTACAATGAGCAGTTCTTC
TRBJ2-1	TRBV27	-	-	CASALGLIYNEQFF	TGTGCCAGCGCGCTGGGACTCATTTACAATGAGCAGTTCTTC
TRBJ2-3	TRBV2	once	TRBD1	CASTLPGQRKDTQYF	TGTGCCAGCACCTTACCGGGACAGCGGAAGGATACGCAGTATTTT
TRBJ1-5	TRBV19	-	-	CRLGPGGDQPQHF	TGTCGGTTGGGACCGGGAGGAGATCAGCCCCAGCATTTT
TRBJ2-3	TRBV7-8	-	TRBD2	CASSPLAGGSTDTQYF	TGTGCCAGCAGCCCTCTAGCGGGAGGGAGCACAGATACGCAGTATTTT
TRBJ1-1	TRBV29-1	-	TRBD1	CSVDPGDRVRGTEAFF	TGCAGCGTTGACCCCGGGGACAGGGTGAGGGGTACTGAAGCTTTCTTT
TRBJ2-7	TRBV9	-	-	CASSVGPSYEQYF	TGTGCCAGCAGCGTCGGGCCCTCCTACGAGCAGTACTTC
TRBJ2-7	TRBV10-1	-	-	CASSDGLGGYDEQYF	TGCGCCAGCAGTGACGGCCTAGGGGGTTACGACGAGCAGTACTTC
TRBJ2-1	TRBV4-3	-	-	CASSWGGGEQFF	TGCGCCAGCAGCTGGGGTGGTGGAGAGCAGTTCTTC
TRBJ2-1	TRBV7-2	-	-	CASKDPGHPYNEQFF	TGTGCCAGCAAGGATCCGGGCCACCCCTACAATGAGCAGTTCTTC
TRBJ2-3	TRBV7-9	-	TRBD1	CASSTNRTGDLDTQYF	TGTGCCAGCAGCACCAACCGGACAGGGGACCTAGATACGCAGTATTTT
TRBJ2-7	TRBV7-9	-	TRBD2	CASSPSGNPNEQYF	TGTGCCAGCAGCCCAAGCGGGAACCCGAACGAGCAGTACTTC
TRBJ2-1	TRBV13	-	TRBD2	CASSLHGRSNEQFF	TGTGCCAGCAGCTTACACGGGAGGTCCAATGAGCAGTTCTTC
TRBJ2-1	TRBV4-1	-	-	CASSQDPGNEQFF	TGCGCCAGCAGCCAAGATCCAGGAAATGAGCAGTTCTTC
TRBJ2-7	TRBV27	-	-	CASNGIGSPEQYF	TGTGCCAGTAACGGTATCGGGAGCCCCGAGCAGTACTTC
TRBJ1-2	TRBV29-1	-	-	CSVENLYGYTF	TGCAGCGTTGAGAACCTTTATGGCTACACCTTC
TRBJ1-5	TRBV27	-	TRBD1	CASSQGVGQPQHF	TGTGCCAGCAGTCAGGGGGTAGGGCAGCCCCAGCATTTT
TRBJ1-4	TRBV19	-	-	CASSHKTGRIEKLFF	TGTGCCAGTAGCCATAAAACCGGGCGGATTGAAAAACTGTTTTTT
TRBJ2-1	TRBV19	-	-	CASSITSRGNEQFF	TGTGCCAGTAGTATCACTTCAAGGGGCAATGAGCAGTTCTTC
TRBJ1-1	TRBV25-1	-	-	CASTSGVGLSTEAFF	TGTGCCAGCACCTCCGGGGTGGGGCTCAGCACTGAAGCTTTCTTT
TRBJ2-1	TRBV6-1	-	TRBD1	CASGWDRDWRQFF	TGTGCCAGCGGATGGGACAGGGATTGGAGGCAGTTCTTC
TRBJ2-1	TRBV7-8	-	TRBD2	CASSRGSGTSGINEQFF	TGTGCCAGCAGCCGAGGGTCCGGGACTAGCGGGATAAATGAGCAGTTCTTC
TRBJ2-5	TRBV7-9	-	TRBD1	CASSKTGGVQETQYF	TGTGCCAGCAGCAAGACAGGGGGTGTCCAAGAGACCCAGTACTTC
TRBJ1-5	TRBV7-8	-	TRBD1	CASSQGGGTVSNQPQHF	TGTGCCAGCAGCCAAGGTGGGGGGACAGTTAGCAATCAGCCCCAGCATTTT
TRBJ1-5	TRBV4-1	-	-	CASSQYWGSNQPQHF	TGCGCCAGCAGCCAGTATTGGGGGAGCAATCAGCCCCAGCATTTT
TRBJ2-5	TRBV25-1	-	TRBD2	CASSESPGLAAYQETQYF	TGTGCCAGCAGTGAATCCCCCGGGCTAGCGGCGTACCAAGAGACCCAGTACTTC
TRBJ1-5	TRBV19	once	-	CASSTYPRQPQHF	TGTGCCAGTAGTACGTATCCGAGGCAGCCCCAGCATTTT